These 24 T cell receptor beta chains originate from one sample sequenced in a study of T cell changes during pregnancy in multiple sclerosis. Assay: immunoSEQ multiplex PCR; the TCRdb copy retains only in-frame clones and omits some. The sample shows fewer than 65,000 clones, around 94% of them seen only once. The specimen was CD4+ T cells from peripheral blood mononuclear cells, collected in the third trimester of pregnancy. These receptors were collected from a female donor with multiple sclerosis, enrolled in a pregnancy study.

A single count supports this clone. The chain is built from TRBV6-1 and TRBJ2-5; a weak D match, TRBD1 (5 bases). Germline V gene sequence: CDR1 MNHNS, CDR2 SASEGT. V lost 6 bases to trimming and J lost 5 bases, with 13 bases between them. The CDR3 runs to 13 residues. CDR3 sequence reads: CASSYRTGETQYF. As DNA, the CDR3 is TGTGCCAGCAGCTACAGGACCGGGGAGACCCAGTACTTC.

This clone has just one count. V and J are TRBV2 and TRBJ1-1; D uncertain. This CDR3 is 10 amino acids long. V lost 5 bases, J lost 7 bases, and 5 bases lay in between. Germline CDR1 and CDR2: SNHLY and FYNNEI. The CDR3 here is CASSQVEAFF. CDR3 in DNA: TGTGCCAGCAGTCAGGTTGAAGCTTTCTTT.

This chain uses TRBV5-6 with TRBJ1-2, with unresolved D. The CDR3 is 14 amino acids. CDR1 and CDR2 from the germline V gene are SGHDT and YYEEEE. The ends were cut back, 2 bases at V and 3 bases at J, with 11 bases in the middle. The CDR3 sequence: CASSLPGVYYGYTF. The CDR3 DNA is TGTGCCAGCAGCTTACCGGGTGTTTACTATGGCTACACCTTC.

This clone was counted once. The rearrangement links TRBV28 to TRBJ2-1, with 7 positions matching TRBD2. Per the germline V gene, CDR1 is MDHEN and CDR2 is SYDVKM. The CDR3 covers 14 residues. Trimming removed 3 bases from V and 5 bases from J; junction bases left unmatched: 4. CDR3 protein: CASSFRAGDNEQFF. DNA of the CDR3: TGTGCCAGCAGTTTCAGGGCGGGGGACAATGAGCAGTTCTTC.

The CDR3 DNA follows: TGTGCCAGCAGCAAGCTATCGAACACCGGGGAGCTGTTTTTT. Protein product: CASSKLSNTGELFF. The chain combines TRBV7-3 with TRBJ2-2; D remains unclear. The CDR3 runs 14 residues. Germline CDR1 and CDR2: SGHTA and FQGTGA. The ends were cut back, 5 bases at V and 0 bases at J, with 7 bases in the middle.

V gene TRBV10-3 combines with J gene TRBJ1-2, with 8 bases lining up with TRBD1. The J segment lost 6 bases and the V segment lost 4 bases, leaving 10 bases of the junction unmatched. The CDR3 length is 15 residues. Per the germline V gene, CDR1 is ENHRY and CDR2 is SYGVKD. CDR3 region: CAISGKTGAIDGYTF. In DNA form, the CDR3 reads TGTGCCATCAGTGGAAAGACAGGGGCGATCGATGGCTACACCTTC.

The chain links TRBV2 to TRBJ2-7; TRBD1 matches 7 bases. CDR3 length equals 15 residues. With V trimmed by 5 bases and J by 6 bases, 13 bases remained unmatched. Germline V CDR1 and CDR2: SNHLY, FYNNEI. In DNA form, the CDR3 reads TGTGCCAGCAGTTTGGGGTCAGGGGGTCTCGTCGAGCAGTACTTC. It codes for CASSLGSGGLVEQYF.

The chain uses TRBV27 and TRBJ1-2, with a possible D match to TRBD1 (6 bases). This CDR3 region has 14 residues. In germline, CDR1 is MNHEY, CDR2 SMNVEV (reference sequence). Trimming shortened V by 3 bases and J by 4 bases, and 12 bases separated the two germline ends. The CDR3 protein is CASSFSGGGYGYTF. The CDR3 DNA reads TGTGCCAGCAGTTTTTCGGGGGGCGGCTATGGCTACACCTTC.

This chain connects TRBV2 to TRBJ2-7, with D perhaps matching TRBD2 (5 bases). Germline loops: CDR1 SNHLY, CDR2 FYNNEI. The CDR3 covers 13 residues. With 8 bases removed from V and 5 bases from J, the gap between germline ends came to 16 bases. The CDR3 region has the DNA TGTGCCAGCCGGCTGGTGTTGAGGGACGAGCAGTACTTC. This translates into CASRLVLRDEQYF.

CDR3 amino acids: CASSARPSPTFLQLNEQFF. The CDR3 DNA follows: TGTGCCAGCAGCGCCCGACCCAGTCCGACCTTTCTACAGCTAAATGAGCAGTTCTTC. V usage is TRBV5-8 and J usage is TRBJ2-1; D gene ambiguous. Germline CDR1 is SGHTS and CDR2 is YDEGEE. This CDR3 spans 19 amino acids. V lost 4 bases and J lost 7, with 30 bases in between.

The chain is built from TRBV5-1 and TRBJ2-5, with 7 bases matching TRBD1. V was clipped by 5 bases and J by 2 bases; unmatched bases: 12. Germline-derived CDR1 and CDR2 are SGHRS and YFSETQ. The CDR3 length is 16 residues. Here the CDR3 reads CASRFIPSGGQETQYF. The CDR3 DNA follows: TGCGCCAGCAGGTTTATTCCTTCAGGGGGACAAGAGACCCAGTACTTC.

The chain employs TRBV5-6 and TRBJ1-4; 7 bases are shared with TRBD1. The CDR3 length is 14 residues. The J segment lost 5 bases and the V segment lost 2 bases, leaving 3 bases of the junction unmatched. CDR1 is SGHDT and CDR2 is YYEEEE in the germline V gene. The CDR3, as DNA: TGTGCCAGCAGCTTCGGGACAGAAAATGAAAAACTGTTTTTT. Encoded protein: CASSFGTENEKLFF. The variable domain in full, completed from reference TRBV5-6 and TRBJ1-4, reads DAGVTQSPTHLIKTRGQQVTLRCSPKSGHDTVSWYQQALGQGPQFIFQYYEEEERQRGNFPDRFSGHQFPNYSSELNVNALLLGDSALYLCASSFGTENEKLFFGSGTQLSVL.

The J gene is TRBJ2-3, the V gene TRBV19; TRBD2 matches 14 bases. CDR3 length: 16 amino acids. Germline V gives CDR1 LNHDA, CDR2 SQIVND (reference sequence). V was pared by 3 bases and J by 6 bases, with 5 bases of the junction left unmatched. The DNA of the CDR3 is TGTGCCAGTAGTATGCCGGGACTAGCGGGAGCGGATACGCAGTATTTT. Its protein product is CASSMPGLAGADTQYF.

The chain is built from TRBV9 and TRBJ2-2; 8 positions agree with TRBD2. Germline loops: CDR1 SGDLS, CDR2 YYNGEE. The CDR3 spans 16 residues. J was trimmed by 7 bases and V by 3 bases; bases with no gene match: 11. Here the CDR3 reads CASSAYTGGRGGELFF. CDR3 in DNA: TGTGCCAGCAGCGCCTACACGGGAGGGCGGGGCGGGGAGCTGTTTTTT. The entire variable domain, with the rest obtained from reference TRBV9 and TRBJ2-2, is as follows: DSGVTQTPKHLITATGQRVTLRCSPRSGDLSVYWYQQSLDQGLQFLIQYYNGEERAKGNILERFSAQQFPDLHSELNLSSLELGDSALYFCASSAYTGGRGGELFFGEGSRLTVL.

This rearrangement joins TRBV14 to TRBJ1-1; D is undetermined. Germline V gene data show CDR1 as SGHDN and CDR2 as FVKESK. This CDR3 contains 16 residues. V lost 1 base and J lost 0, with 12 bases in between. The CDR3 region has the DNA TGTGCCAGCAGCCAAGGGATCGGACTGCTGAACACTGAAGCTTTCTTT. As protein: CASSQGIGLLNTEAFF.

The chain employs TRBV7-9 and TRBJ1-2, with D possibly being TRBD1 (6 bases). Germline assignment: CDR1 SEHNR and CDR2 FQNEAQ (reference sequence). Trimming shortened V by 0 bases and J by 8 bases, and 13 bases separated the two germline ends. This CDR3 is 14 amino acids long. CDR3 in DNA: TGTGCCAGCAGCTTAGCCTCCACAGGGACCGGCTACACCTTC. As protein: CASSLASTGTGYTF.

To note about this clone: The sample carries other DNA sequences with the same CDR3. The chain has TRBV18 and TRBJ2-6; the match to TRBD1 covers 9 bases. The trim removed 4 bases at V and 0 bases at J, leaving 4 bases unmatched. CDR1 is KGHSH, CDR2 LQKENI, per germline. The CDR3 covers 17 residues. CDR3 region: CASSRGQGSSGANVLTF. DNA of the CDR3: TGTGCCAGCTCACGGGGACAGGGCAGCTCTGGGGCCAACGTCCTGACTTTC.

The rearrangement uses TRBV7-8 and TRBJ1-5, with TRBD1 matching over 7 bases. Germline V gives CDR1 SGHVS, CDR2 FQNEAQ. V lost 5 bases, J lost 1 base, and 8 bases stayed unmatched. The CDR3 covers 16 residues. The DNA for the CDR3 is TGTGCCAGCAGCGGATACAGGGGACTGAGCAATCAGCCCCAGCATTTT. It translates to CASSGYRGLSNQPQHF.

The chain uses TRBV6-5 and TRBJ1-1; D gene uncertain. The length of the CDR3 is 14 residues. Trimming took 6 bases from V and 1 from J, leaving 12 bases between them. Germline lookup yields CDR1 MNHEY and CDR2 SVGAGI. The CDR3 reads CASSNQRGNTEAFF. In nucleotides, the CDR3 is TGTGCCAGCAGCAATCAGCGGGGGAACACTGAAGCTTTCTTT.

The rearrangement uses TRBV20-1 and TRBJ1-1; 8 bases line up with TRBD1. V lost 6 bases, J lost 11 bases, and 5 bases stayed unmatched. The CDR3 totals 10 residues. The V gene's germline CDR1 is DFQATT and CDR2 SNEGSKA (reference sequence). In nucleotides, the CDR3 is TGCAGTGCAGGACAGGGCGAGGCTTTCTTT. Its translation: CSAGQGEAFF.

This clone was recorded only once. The chain links TRBV9 to TRBJ1-2, with 8 bases that match TRBD1. The CDR3 has 15 residues. J was trimmed by 5 bases and V by 0 bases; bases with no gene match: 6. Per germline, CDR1 SGDLS and CDR2 YYNGEE. The CDR3 is CASSVAAGGLYGYTF. As DNA, the CDR3 is TGTGCCAGCAGCGTAGCGGCAGGGGGCCTATATGGCTACACCTTC.

The chain couples TRBV7-9 to TRBJ2-3; maybe TRBD2 (6 bases). CDR1 SEHNR and CDR2 FQNEAQ come from the germline V gene (reference sequence). V was cut by 7 bases and J by 0 bases, with 8 bases left in between. The CDR3 totals 13 residues. CDR3 nucleotides: TGTGCCAGCAAGGCGGGGAGCACAGATACGCAGTATTTT. Encoded protein: CASKAGSTDTQYF.

The V gene is TRBV4-3, the J gene TRBJ1-1, with D unclear. V was shortened by 0 bases and J by 1 base, with 9 bases between the two germline ends. This CDR3 has 15 amino acids. CDR1 and CDR2 from the germline V gene are LGHNA and YSLEER. The CDR3: CASSQDPESNTEAFF. As DNA, the CDR3 is TGCGCCAGCAGCCAAGATCCGGAGTCGAACACTGAAGCTTTCTTT.

This chain uses TRBV6-6 with TRBJ2-1; D remains unclear. The V end lost 0 bases, the J end lost 7 bases, and 7 bases lay between the germline ends. The CDR3 is 13 residues long. In germline, CDR1 is MNHNY, CDR2 SVGAGI (reference sequence). The CDR3 loop is CASSYSTENEQFF. DNA for the CDR3: TGTGCCAGCAGTTACTCCACAGAGAATGAGCAGTTCTTC.